The rows below give T cell receptor beta chains drawn from one sample of a study of technical replicates of blood from a few donors. Assay: immunoSEQ multiplex PCR; the TCRdb copy retains only in-frame clones and omits some. This sample carries roughly 62,000 clones, roughly 94% of them seen once, and the ten largest clones take around 2.9%. The sequenced sample consisted of PBMCs. The receptors were gathered from a human donor in good health. Some clones in this sample may be carry-over from other donors' samples. CDR3s include the opening cysteine and the closing phenylalanine or tryptophan. A D gene is named only where the DNA matches it firmly. The size entry is marked missing in some rows and otherwise reads once, few, many or a size class.

>.|TRBD1|TRBV5-6|TRBJ1-3
CASSLGGGNSGNTIYF
TGTGCCAGCAGCTTGGGAGGGGGCAACTCTGGAAACACCATATATTTT
>.|.|TRBV19|TRBJ1-5
CASSIDQGRSNQPQHF
TGTGCCAGTAGTATAGATCAGGGAAGGAGCAATCAGCCCCAGCATTTT
>.|.|TRBV15|TRBJ2-5
CATSRVVQETQYF
TGTGCCACCAGCAGAGTAGTCCAAGAGACCCAGTACTTC
>.|.|TRBV6-1|TRBJ2-3
CASSEKGEPPDTQYF
TGTGCCAGCAGTGAAAAGGGGGAGCCCCCGGATACGCAGTATTTT
>once|.|TRBV5-1|TRBJ1-5
CASSPTPIIPSSYQPQHF
TGCGCCAGCAGCCCGACACCTATAATACCCTCAAGCTATCAGCCCCAGCATTTT
>.|.|TRBV18|TRBJ1-1
CASSPSAPTGGMNTEAFF
TGTGCCAGCTCACCCTCCGCCCCGACAGGAGGCATGAACACTGAAGCTTTCTTT
>.|.|TRBV27|TRBJ2-1
CASSLRPDMNYNEQFF
TGTGCCAGCAGTCTCAGACCCGACATGAACTACAATGAGCAGTTCTTC
>.|.|TRBV7-9|TRBJ1-1
CASSLIRQATEAFF
TGTGCCAGCAGCTTAATACGACAGGCCACTGAAGCTTTCTTT
>.|TRBD2|TRBV7-6|TRBJ2-1
CASSLDGGRAGEQFF
TGTGCCAGCAGCTTAGATGGCGGGAGGGCCGGTGAGCAGTTCTTC
>.|.|TRBV4-3|TRBJ1-3
CASSQEFGQTSGNTIYF
TGCGCCAGCAGCCAAGAGTTCGGACAGACTTCTGGAAACACCATATATTTT
>.|.|TRBV30|TRBJ1-6
CAWSDRGNSPLHF
TGTGCCTGGAGTGACCGGGGTAATTCACCCCTCCACTTT
>.|TRBD1|TRBV4-3|TRBJ1-6
CASSQATGVSYNSPLHF
TGCGCCAGCAGCCAAGCCACAGGGGTGTCATATAATTCACCCCTCCACTTT
>.|.|TRBV5-1|TRBJ1-1
CASSLAVRAPYTRAFF
TGCGCCAGCAGCTTGGCCGTCAGGGCACCCTATACGAGGGCTTTCTTT
>.|TRBD1|TRBV6-1|TRBJ2-1
CASSGRQDPDREFHNEQFF
TGTGCCAGCAGTGGCCGACAGGATCCGGACAGGGAATTTCACAATGAGCAGTTCTTC
>.|TRBD1|TRBV7-9|TRBJ2-7
CASSSPGQGISEQYF
TGTGCCAGCAGCTCGCCGGGACAGGGAATATCCGAGCAGTACTTC
>.|TRBD2|TRBV5-4|TRBJ2-1
CASSSASGSYNEQFF
TGTGCCAGCAGTTCCGCTAGCGGGAGTTACAATGAGCAGTTCTTC
>once|TRBD1|TRBV4-1|TRBJ1-1
CASSRVGQGNEAFF
TGCGCCAGCAGCCGCGTAGGACAGGGAAATGAAGCTTTCTTT
>.|TRBD2|TRBV7-8|TRBJ2-1
CASSLARSFSGRAGDEQFF
TGTGCCAGCAGCTTAGCGCGGTCGTTTAGCGGGAGGGCCGGGGATGAGCAGTTCTTC
>.|TRBD2|TRBV4-2|TRBJ2-5
CASSPTPRGGGQETQYF
TGTGCCAGCAGCCCTACCCCGAGGGGCGGGGGACAAGAGACCCAGTACTTC
>.|.|TRBV7-8|TRBJ2-3
CASTKTDFSTDTQYF
TGTGCCAGCACCAAGACTGATTTCAGCACAGATACGCAGTATTTT
>.|.|TRBV4-2|TRBJ2-1
CASSQVPTADNEQFF
TGTGCCAGCAGCCAAGTTCCGACAGCTGACAATGAGCAGTTCTTC
>.|TRBD2|TRBV4-2|TRBJ2-1
CASSSIIGTSGGNEQFF
TGTGCCAGCAGTTCAATTATTGGGACTAGCGGGGGAAATGAGCAGTTCTTC
>.|.|TRBV4-3|TRBJ2-7
CASSQGAGSYEQYF
TGCGCCAGCAGCCAAGGAGCAGGAAGCTACGAGCAGTACTTC
>.|.|TRBV4-2|TRBJ2-3
CASSQDLGDTQYF
TGTGCCAGCAGCCAAGATCTCGGAGATACGCAGTATTTT